This entry concerns a single T cell receptor (beta chain). Its antigen is not known. These data are taken from a study of blood T cells in healthy people across ages. Using a J-beta primer mix together with a sample-barcoded 5' primer, a second PCR was run for roughly 7 to 12 cycles. TCRdb ran MiXCR on the 5' RACE reads and lists one entry per CDR3 protein. The table records about 620,000 distinct CDR3 sequences, around 21% of them present only once. Germline CDR1 reads SGHRS; CDR2 reads YFSETQ. V was shortened by 4 bases and J by 0 bases, with 10 bases between the two germline ends. The CDR3 contains 14 residues. Regarding the study as a whole: Strong correlation existed between TCR beta diversity and naive T cell percentage.

This TCR derives from a man between 65 and 85 years old in good health. This chain links TRBV5-1 with TRBJ1-1; tentative D call: TRBD1 (5 bases). Sequenced: blood. CDR3 sequence reads: CASSPLTVNTEAFF. CDR3 bases: TGCGCCAGCAGCCCCCTGACAGTGAACACTGAAGCTTTCTTT.